The present T cell receptor beta chain was sequenced within a study of patients and donors after allogeneic stem cell transplantation. V shed 5 bases and J 4 bases; nucleotides not matched to a gene: 6. The CDR3 contains 14 residues. CDR1 and CDR2 from the germline V gene are MNHEY and SMNVEV (reference sequence). TCRdb reanalysed the RT-PCR reads using MiXCR and keeps one entry per CDR3 protein. The sample has about a million distinct CDR3 sequences, more than 15% seen once. The gene calls are TRBV27 and TRBJ2-7; 9 bases map to TRBD1. Material for sequencing was blood, either unsorted or a sorted T cell fraction (not recorded which). The origin of this receptor is a human donor who was either an allogeneic HSCT recipient or a stem cell or donor lymphocyte infusion donor (not recorded which). It is not recorded whose cells these are; they may come from a transplant donor. CDR3 DNA: TGTGCCAGCAGTCCAAACAGGGGGCTATACGAGCAGTACTTC. Translation: CASSPNRGLYEQYF.